This T cell receptor beta chain stems from a study of response to subunit inactivated influenza vaccine. TCRdb recomputed calls from the RT-PCR reads with MiXCR, one row per CDR3 protein. The sample consists of about 570,000 distinct CDR3 sequences, 11% of them appearing once. The V and J ends lost 6 bases and 1 base, in that order; junction bases with no gene match: 9. The CDR3 has 16 amino acids. The data were also submitted as part of a second study, on T cells expressing NK-cell markers. As reported in that work: UMIs accompanied the 5'RACE template switching by which TCR beta cDNA was made. One of eight sequenced donors was HCMV-seronegative; the other seven were seropositive. For about 6 donors, the dominant NKG2C+ clonotypes made up about 1.0-7.5% of their CD8+ T cells.

The sequence came from a man aged 50 to 59 who received an inactivated influenza vaccine. V gene TRBV12-3 or TRBV12-4 combines with J gene TRBJ2-5; 9 bases are a match to TRBD1. Sequenced material: PBMCs from blood, taken on the day of vaccination. In DNA, the CDR3 is TGTGCCAGCAGCCCTATGGACAGGGGTGGCCAAGAGACCCAGTACTTC. As protein: CASSPMDRGGQETQYF.